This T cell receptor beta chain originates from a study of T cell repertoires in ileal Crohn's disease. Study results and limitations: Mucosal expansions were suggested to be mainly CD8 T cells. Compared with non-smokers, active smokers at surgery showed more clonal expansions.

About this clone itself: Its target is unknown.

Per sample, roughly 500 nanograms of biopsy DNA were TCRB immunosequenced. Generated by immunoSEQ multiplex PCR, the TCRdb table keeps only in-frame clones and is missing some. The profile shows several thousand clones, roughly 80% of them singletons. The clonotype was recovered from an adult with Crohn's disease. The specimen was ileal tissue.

Written as DNA, the CDR3 is TGTGCCAGCAGTTTTGCGGGGAGCTCCTATAATTCACCCCTCCACTTT. As protein: CASSFAGSSYNSPLHF. The chain links TRBV28 to TRBJ1-6, with no clear D. CDR1 and CDR2 (germline): MDHEN, SYDVKM. Between the trimmed V and J ends, which lost 3 bases and 0 bases, there was a span of 9 bases. The CDR3 is 16 amino acids.